Listed here are 28 T cell receptor beta chains from one sample, sequenced in a study of T cells in Graves' hyperthyroidism and ophthalmopathy. Amplified TCR beta CDR3 regions came from RNA transcripts. During a first-round RT-PCR of the TCR CDR3, the HTBI primer set was used. TCRdb passed the multiplex PCR reads through MiXCR, listing each CDR3 protein once. Of about 200,000 distinct CDR3 sequences in the sample, approximately 20% were seen once. Sequences were obtained from blood. These receptors were taken from a man in his forties with Graves' hyperthyroidism.

The table lists this clonotype with many counts. The gene calls are TRBV28 and TRBJ1-6, with D perhaps TRBD1 (6 bases). Germline CDR1 is MDHEN and CDR2 is SYDVKM. Trimming removed 2 bases from V and 8 bases from J, with 19 bases in between. There are 17 residues in the CDR3. The CDR3 loop reads CASSLIEEAGVDSPLHF. The CDR3 nucleotides are TGTGCCAGCAGTTTAATAGAGGAAGCAGGGGTGGATTCACCCCTCCACTTT.

This clonotype was seen ten or more times. The chain carries TRBV6-1 and TRBJ1-6; D gene ambiguous. V was cut by 3 bases and J by 5 bases, with 5 bases left in between. The length of the CDR3 is 13 residues. Germline values: CDR1 MNHNS, CDR2 SASEGT. The CDR3 is CASSDKDNSPLHF. CDR3 in DNA: TGTGCCAGCAGTGACAAGGATAATTCACCCCTCCACTTT.

This clonotype was seen more than once but under ten times. The rearrangement joins TRBV7-6 to TRBJ2-2, with TRBD2 identical over 11 bases. The V gene end was trimmed by 4 bases and the J gene end by 4 bases; junction bases not matched to a gene: 14. The germline V gene has CDR1 SGHVS and CDR2 FNYEAQ. The CDR3 has 19 amino acids. CDR3 protein: CASSSLRPLAGGGTGELFF. Here the CDR3 DNA reads TGTGCCAGCAGCTCCTTGAGGCCGCTAGCGGGGGGCGGCACCGGGGAGCTGTTTTTT.

This clonotype was counted many times. The V gene is TRBV10-3, the J gene TRBJ1-2; D is unresolved. Germline V lookup: CDR1 ENHRY, CDR2 SYGVKD. The V end lost 6 bases, the J end lost 0 bases, and 5 bases lay between the germline ends. The CDR3 extends over 12 amino acids. The CDR3 region has the DNA TGTGCCATCAGCAACTCTAACTATGGCTACACCTTC. It translates to CAISNSNYGYTF.

This clonotype showed up just a few times. The chain employs TRBV6-2 or TRBV6-3 and TRBJ1-1; no clear D gene. Germline assignment: CDR1 MNHEY and CDR2 SVGEGT. The CDR3 consists of 11 residues. Trimming removed 4 bases from V and 8 bases from J, with 8 bases in between. The CDR3 DNA reads TGTGCCAGCAGTTTTAACGGAGAAGCTTTCTTT. This translates into CASSFNGEAFF.

This clonotype was seen a handful of times. V and J are TRBV18 and TRBJ2-7, with 11 nucleotides matching TRBD1. Germline assignment: CDR1 KGHSH and CDR2 LQKENI. The CDR3 covers 15 residues. V lost 3 bases and J lost 5; bases outside the gene matches: 6. This CDR3 reads CASSPGQGGLNEQYF. The CDR3 region has the DNA TGTGCCAGCTCACCGGGACAGGGGGGTCTCAACGAGCAGTACTTC.

This clonotype was seen ten or more times. The rearrangement links TRBV7-6 to TRBJ1-4; 8 nucleotides align to TRBD1. V was pared by 5 bases and J by 8 bases, with 7 bases of the junction left unmatched. The V gene's germline CDR1 is SGHVS and CDR2 FNYEAQ. There are 14 residues in the CDR3. In DNA, the CDR3 is TGTGCCAGCAGCAGGACAGGGTTTGGCGAAAAACTGTTTTTT. Protein sequence: CASSRTGFGEKLFF.

This clonotype was picked up a small number of times. The CDR3 protein is CASGGGTDTQYF. The CDR3 bases are TGTGCCAGCGGGGGGGGCACAGATACGCAGTATTTT. This chain connects TRBV9 to TRBJ2-3; 7 bases map to TRBD2. Germline V gene sequence: CDR1 SGDLS, CDR2 YYNGEE. The CDR3 has 12 residues. V dropped 7 bases and J dropped 1; count of bases not matched to a gene: 0.

This clonotype was seen repeatedly, ten times or more. This chain links TRBV20-1 with TRBJ2-7; the match to TRBD1 covers 8 bases. Germline loops: CDR1 DFQATT, CDR2 SNEGSKA (reference sequence). The CDR3 totals 15 residues. The junction had 5 bases not matched to a gene; V was cut back by 0 bases and J by 1 base. CDR3 region: CSAREGGQESYEQYF. In DNA form, the CDR3 reads TGCAGTGCTAGAGAGGGGGGACAGGAATCCTACGAGCAGTACTTC.

There are many counts of this clonotype. The chain links TRBV7-9 to TRBJ2-1; D is possibly TRBD2 (6 bases). Per the germline V gene, CDR1 is SEHNR and CDR2 is FQNEAQ (reference sequence). The V end lost 5 bases, the J end lost 8 bases, and 16 bases lay between the germline ends. This CDR3 is built from 14 residues. CDR3 sequence reads: CASSRGDWSDEQFF. For the CDR3, the DNA is TGTGCCAGCAGCCGAGGGGACTGGAGCGATGAGCAGTTCTTC.

This clonotype showed up many times. This chain uses TRBV7-2 with TRBJ2-7; no clear D gene. CDR3 length equals 15 residues. The germline V gene encodes CDR1 SGHTA and CDR2 FQGNSA. V was clipped by 1 base and J by 0 bases, with 10 bases between them. DNA for the CDR3: TGTGCCAGCAGCTTAGTGGCGGAGAGCTCCTACGAGCAGTACTTC. Protein: CASSLVAESSYEQYF.

J is TRBJ2-3 and V is TRBV25-1; TRBD2 might be the D (6 bases). Per germline, CDR1 MGHDK and CDR2 SYGVNS. V was pared by 1 base and J by 5 bases, with 13 bases between. This CDR3 has 15 residues. The CDR3 DNA reads as TGTGCCAGCAGTGAATTGGCGGGGTCAGTAGATACGCAGTATTTT. Translation gives CASSELAGSVDTQYF.

This clonotype was seen repeatedly, ten times or more. The J gene is TRBJ2-3, the V gene TRBV12-3 or TRBV12-4, with D possibly called TRBD1 or TRBD2 (5 bases each). The CDR3 is made up of 15 amino acids. V lost 6 bases to trimming and J lost 5 bases, with 18 bases between them. CDR3 DNA: TGTGCCAGCAGCCCAGGACATCAAGAGGGAGATACGCAGTATTTT. Its translation is CASSPGHQEGDTQYF.

This sequence joins TRBV12-3 or TRBV12-4 and TRBJ1-1, with a possible D match to TRBD1 (5 bases). CDR3 size: 14 residues. V dropped 6 bases and J dropped 1 base, with 12 bases sitting between them. Here the CDR3 DNA reads TGTGCCAGCAGGTTCGGGACGGCGAACACTGAAGCTTTCTTT. Translation: CASRFGTANTEAFF.

The table lists this clonotype with a few counts. The chain couples TRBV6-2 or TRBV6-3 to TRBJ1-5; TRBD1 might be the D (5 bases). From germline, CDR1 is MNHEY and CDR2 SVGEGT. Between the trimmed V and J ends, which lost 5 bases and 7 bases, there was a span of 15 bases. The CDR3 is made up of 14 amino acids. This chain's CDR3 is CASSQGGSEQPQHF. In DNA, the CDR3 is TGTGCCAGCAGTCAGGGAGGGTCAGAACAGCCCCAGCATTTT.

This clonotype showed up many times. V is TRBV5-6 and J is TRBJ2-7; D may be TRBD1 or TRBD2 (7 bases each). This CDR3 region has 15 residues. The germline V and J ends were trimmed by 4 bases and 7 bases, with 21 bases remaining between them. Germline loops: CDR1 SGHDT, CDR2 YYEEEE. CDR3 amino acids: CASSTADRAGVEQYF. The DNA for the CDR3 is TGTGCCAGCAGCACCGCCGACAGGGCGGGAGTTGAGCAGTACTTC.

This clonotype appeared a few times. This chain joins TRBV28 and TRBJ2-3; TRBD2 might be the D (6 bases). V lost 8 bases, J lost 7 bases, and 13 bases lay in between. The CDR3 is 12 residues long. Germline V gives CDR1 MDHEN, CDR2 SYDVKM. Written as DNA, the CDR3 is TGTGCCAGCTGGGGCGGGGCCTATACGCAGTATTTT. Its protein is CASWGGAYTQYF.

This clonotype was detected ten times or more. This sequence joins TRBV13 and TRBJ1-1; D ambiguous. The germline gives CDR1 PRHDT, CDR2 FYEKMQ (reference sequence). V was pared by 5 bases and J by 6 bases, with 10 bases between. The CDR3 spans 12 residues. Here the CDR3 reads CASSLGFAEAFF. The CDR3 DNA reads as TGTGCCAGCAGCCTGGGATTCGCTGAAGCTTTCTTT. Based on the CDR3 plus reference TRBV13 and TRBJ1-1, the full variable domain is AAGVIQSPRHLIKEKRETATLKCYPIPRHDTVYWYQQGPGQDPQFLISFYEKMQSDKGSIPDRFSAQQFSDYHSELNMSSLELGDSALYFCASSLGFAEAFFGQGTRLTVV.

There are many counts of this clonotype. The chain uses TRBV20-1 and TRBJ2-7, with TRBD2 matching over 12 bases. V shed 8 bases, J shed 7 bases, and the junction held 9 bases outside the gene matches. Germline-derived CDR1 and CDR2 are DFQATT and SNEGSKA (reference sequence). The CDR3 is 13 residues long. The CDR3 spells CSTLWTSGAEQYF. CDR3 bases: TGCAGTACCTTATGGACTAGCGGGGCTGAGCAGTACTTC.

The sample holds a few counts of this clonotype. The chain combines TRBV10-3 with TRBJ2-7; D is tentatively TRBD1 or TRBD2 (5 bases each). Germline V gene data show CDR1 as ENHRY and CDR2 as SYGVKD. V lost 3 bases and J 9 bases, leaving 21 bases between the germline ends. This CDR3 is built from 15 residues. The CDR3 coding sequence is TGTGCCATCAGTGATCCCCGGGGCCCATCCGGTTGGCAGTACTTC. Its protein is CAISDPRGPSGWQYF.

In the case of this clonotype: One end of the junction is discordant with germline, which a read error may explain. The chain links TRBV7-2 to TRBJ2-3, with 8 positions matching TRBD2. CDR1 and CDR2 (germline): SGHTA, FQGNSA. This CDR3 contains 19 residues. CDR3 bases: TGTGCCGGCAGCTTAGTTTTCCGCTCGGGCGGGGGGAGCACAGATACGCAGTATTTT. Its protein product is CAGSLVFRSGGGSTDTQYF.

In this sample, this clonotype turned up many times. The V and J genes are TRBV2 and TRBJ1-3; TRBD1 is a possible D gene (6 bases). The V gene's germline CDR1 is SNHLY and CDR2 FYNNEI. The CDR3 runs to 15 residues. The V gene lost 5 bases and the J gene lost 7 bases, with 18 bases spanning the gap. CDR3 sequence reads: CASSPGGRGGNTIYF. In DNA, the CDR3 is TGTGCCAGCAGTCCGGGAGGACGAGGGGGGAACACCATATATTTT.

This clonotype was recorded at least ten times. This chain joins TRBV18 and TRBJ2-2; D gene ambiguous. The germline gives CDR1 KGHSH, CDR2 LQKENI. The CDR3 is 14 amino acids. Trimming cost V 7 bases and J 3 bases, with 12 bases left between them. The CDR3 coding sequence is TGTGCCAGCTTGAAGCCTCAGTACACCGGGGAGCTGTTTTTT. Amino acids: CASLKPQYTGELFF.

This clonotype has only a few counts. The J gene is TRBJ1-4, the V gene TRBV10-3, with 7 nucleotides matching TRBD1. Trimming cost V 0 bases and J 6 bases; bases outside gene matches: 1. The CDR3 has 14 amino acids. Germline V CDR1 and CDR2: ENHRY, SYGVKD. The CDR3 protein is CAISESGTDEKLFF. The CDR3 region has the DNA TGTGCCATCAGTGAGTCGGGGACAGATGAAAAACTGTTTTTT.

This clonotype was recorded at least ten times. The chain combines TRBV11-3 with TRBJ2-3, with D tentatively TRBD2 (5 bases). V lost 2 bases, J lost 4 bases, and 7 bases lay in between. CDR1 and CDR2 (germline): SGHNT, YENEEA. The CDR3 consists of 13 residues. CDR3 sequence: CASSLTSADTQYF. CDR3 nucleotides: TGTGCCAGCAGCTTAACTAGTGCAGATACGCAGTATTTT.

This clonotype was recorded many times. The V call is TRBV5-6, the J call TRBJ2-5; D unresolved. The CDR3 contains 14 residues. The V and J ends lost 0 bases and 7 bases respectively, with 13 bases between them. Germline loops: CDR1 SGHDT, CDR2 YYEEEE. CDR3 protein: CASSLDRTGLTQYF. The CDR3 nucleotides read TGTGCCAGCAGCTTGGACAGAACCGGATTGACCCAGTACTTC.

The V and J genes are TRBV6-5 and TRBJ1-2; 11 nucleotides align to TRBD1. The CDR3 loop spans 17 amino acids. J was trimmed by 4 bases and V by 2 bases; bases with no gene match: 9. CDR1 is MNHEY, CDR2 SVGAGI, per germline. Here the CDR3 DNA reads TGTGCCAGCAGTTACCCCCGGACAGGGGGCGCAGTCTATGGCTACACCTTC. Translated, it gives CASSYPRTGGAVYGYTF.

Written as DNA, the CDR3 is TGCAGTGCTCAGCGGGGGTATAGCAATCAGCCCCAGCATTTT. This encodes CSAQRGYSNQPQHF. The J gene is TRBJ1-5, the V gene TRBV20-1; the D gene is possibly TRBD1 (5 bases). V was pared by 5 bases and J by 0 bases, with 11 bases between. The CDR3 is made up of 14 amino acids. The germline V gene has CDR1 DFQATT and CDR2 SNEGSKA (reference sequence).